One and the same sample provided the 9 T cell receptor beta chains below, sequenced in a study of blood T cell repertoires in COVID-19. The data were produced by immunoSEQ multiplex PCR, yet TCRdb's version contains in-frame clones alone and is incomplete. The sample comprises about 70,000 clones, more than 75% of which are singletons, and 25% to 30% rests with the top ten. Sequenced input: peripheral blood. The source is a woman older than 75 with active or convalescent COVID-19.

The CDR3 region is CASSFQGAGDGYTF. DNA for the CDR3: TGTGCCAGCAGTTTCCAGGGGGCCGGAGATGGCTACACCTTC. The chain is built from TRBV6-6 and TRBJ1-2; 8 bases are a match to TRBD1. With V trimmed by 4 bases and J by 6 bases, 7 bases remained unmatched. In germline, CDR1 is MNHNY, CDR2 SVGAGI (reference sequence). The CDR3 runs 14 residues.

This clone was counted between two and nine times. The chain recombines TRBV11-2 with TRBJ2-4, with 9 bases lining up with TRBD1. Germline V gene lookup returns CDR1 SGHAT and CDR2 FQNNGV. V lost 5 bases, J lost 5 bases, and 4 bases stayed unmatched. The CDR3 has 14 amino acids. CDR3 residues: CASSLRDRENIQYF. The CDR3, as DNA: TGTGCCAGCAGCCTGAGGGACAGGGAAAACATTCAGTACTTC.

CDR3 residues: CASSYSPGNSYEQYF. The CDR3 nucleotides read TGTGCCAGCAGTTACTCACCGGGTAACTCCTACGAGCAGTACTTC. V is TRBV6-5 and J is TRBJ2-7; no reliable D call. The ends were cut back, 0 bases at V and 0 bases at J, with 9 bases in the middle. The CDR3 spans 15 residues. Germline assignment: CDR1 MNHEY and CDR2 SVGAGI.

Written as DNA, the CDR3 is TGTGCCAGTAGTCCTGGACAAACTGGAAACACCATATATTTT. Its translation: CASSPGQTGNTIYF. The J gene is TRBJ1-3, the V gene TRBV19; maybe TRBD1 (5 bases). Trimming left V 5 bases short and J 2 bases short, with 10 bases between. The CDR3 loop spans 14 amino acids. CDR1 is LNHDA, CDR2 SQIVND, per germline (reference sequence).

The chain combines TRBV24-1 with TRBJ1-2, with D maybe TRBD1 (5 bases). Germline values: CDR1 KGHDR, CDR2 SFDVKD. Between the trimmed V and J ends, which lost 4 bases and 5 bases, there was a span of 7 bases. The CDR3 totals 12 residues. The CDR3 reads CATSEKGYGYTF. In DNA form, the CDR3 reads TGTGCCACCAGTGAAAAGGGGTATGGCTACACCTTC.

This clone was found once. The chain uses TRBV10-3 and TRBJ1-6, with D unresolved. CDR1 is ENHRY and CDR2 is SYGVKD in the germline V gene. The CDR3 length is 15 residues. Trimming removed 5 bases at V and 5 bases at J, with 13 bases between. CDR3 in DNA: TGTGCCATCAGTCAACGGGGATTCGATAATTCACCCCTCCACTTT. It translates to CAISQRGFDNSPLHF.

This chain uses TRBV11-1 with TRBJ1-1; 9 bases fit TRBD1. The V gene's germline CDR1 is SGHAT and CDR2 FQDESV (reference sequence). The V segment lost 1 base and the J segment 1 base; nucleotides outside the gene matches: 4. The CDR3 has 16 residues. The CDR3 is CASSLGDRDWNTEAFF. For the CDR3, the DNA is TGTGCCAGCAGCTTAGGGGACAGGGATTGGAACACTGAAGCTTTCTTT.

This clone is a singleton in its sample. CDR3 nucleotide sequence: TGTGCCAGCAGCTTAGGGGGGTCCGGGACTAGCAGGGAGACCCAGTACTTC. Its protein is CASSLGGSGTSRETQYF. This rearrangement joins TRBV2 to TRBJ2-5; 9 positions agree with TRBD2. The ends lost 6 bases at V and 5 bases at J; junction bases unmatched: 16. Germline lookup yields CDR1 SNHLY and CDR2 FYNNEI. This CDR3 is 17 amino acids long.

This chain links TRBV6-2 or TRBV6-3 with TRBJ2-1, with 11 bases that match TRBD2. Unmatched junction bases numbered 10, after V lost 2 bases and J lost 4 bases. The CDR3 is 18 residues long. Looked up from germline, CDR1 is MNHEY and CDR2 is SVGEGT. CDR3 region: CASSYRASGGLNYNEQFF. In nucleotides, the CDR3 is TGTGCCAGCAGTTACAGGGCTAGCGGGGGGCTCAATTACAATGAGCAGTTCTTC.